This passage covers 28 T cell receptor beta chains from one sample sequenced in a study of technical replicates of blood from a handful of donors. The table came from immunoSEQ multiplex PCR; TCRdb's copy has only in-frame clones and leaves some out. The sample contains about 78,000 clones, 93% of which appear only once. The sequenced sample consisted of T cells isolated from PBMCs. These receptor sequences come from a human donor in good health.

The V gene is TRBV4-2, the J gene TRBJ1-2, with TRBD1 identical over 8 bases. The CDR3 consists of 16 residues. From germline, CDR1 is LGHNA and CDR2 YNFKEQ. The J segment lost 0 bases and the V segment lost 3 bases, leaving 6 bases of the junction unmatched. CDR3 sequence (DNA): TGTGCCAGCAGCCACCCTCAGGGGGCCGCTAACTATGGCTACACCTTC. It codes for CASSHPQGAANYGYTF.

The chain recombines TRBV19 with TRBJ2-1; 9 nucleotides line up with TRBD1. CDR1 is LNHDA and CDR2 is SQIVND in the germline V gene (reference sequence). The J segment lost 12 bases and the V segment lost 3 bases, leaving 6 bases of the junction unmatched. CDR3 length: 13 amino acids. CDR3 region: CASSMQGQGRQFF. DNA for the CDR3: TGTGCCAGTAGTATGCAGGGACAGGGTCGGCAGTTCTTC.

This chain connects TRBV27 to TRBJ1-5; no reliable D call. The CDR3 extends over 14 amino acids. Trimming left V 8 bases short and J 1 base short, with 12 bases between. The V gene's germline CDR1 is MNHEY and CDR2 SMNVEV (reference sequence). The CDR3 nucleotides are TGTGCCAGCCGAGGGCCGCAGAGCAATCAGCCCCAGCATTTT. This sequence encodes CASRGPQSNQPQHF.

The rearrangement uses TRBV4-1 and TRBJ2-3; perhaps TRBD1 as D (5 bases). CDR3 length: 16 residues. The germline V gene has CDR1 MGHRA and CDR2 YSYEKL. V lost 0 bases, J lost 4 bases, and 14 bases lay in between. In DNA, the CDR3 is TGCGCCAGCAGCCAAGAGGACACAATGGTATCAGATACGCAGTATTTT. This translates into CASSQEDTMVSDTQYF.

The V gene is TRBV5-4, the J gene TRBJ1-2, with 7 bases fitting TRBD1. The CDR3 runs to 13 residues. CDR1 and CDR2 (germline): SGHNT, YYREEE (reference sequence). V lost 4 bases and J lost 5; bases outside the gene matches: 5. CDR3 DNA sequence: TGTGCCAGCAGCGATGACAGGGTATATGGCTACACCTTC. Translation: CASSDDRVYGYTF.

The CDR3 DNA is TGTGCCAGCTCACCACGGGGGCTTGGGACTGAAGCTTTCTTT. Translated: CASSPRGLGTEAFF. V and J are TRBV18 and TRBJ1-1, with D possibly TRBD1 on 6 matching bases. V lost 1 base, J lost 5 bases, and 11 bases lay in between. Germline V gene sequence: CDR1 KGHSH, CDR2 LQKENI. The CDR3 spans 14 residues.

The chain links TRBV6-5 to TRBJ2-3; TRBD2 aligns across 10 bases. Germline trimming cut 2 bases from V and 3 bases from J; bases unmatched to any gene: 2. Germline CDR1 reads MNHEY; CDR2 reads SVGAGI. The CDR3 spans 15 residues. The CDR3 region is CASSYLAGVTDTQYF. CDR3 nucleotide sequence: TGTGCCAGCAGTTACCTAGCGGGAGTTACAGATACGCAGTATTTT.

In regard to this clone: The same CDR3 also results from other DNA sequences found in this sample. The chain uses TRBV9 and TRBJ2-7, with 10 bases that match TRBD2. CDR3 size: 14 residues. With V trimmed by 4 bases and J by 0 bases, 1 base remained unmatched. Germline V gene lookup returns CDR1 SGDLS and CDR2 YYNGEE. The CDR3 reads CASSPSGSSYEQYF. CDR3 DNA: TGTGCCAGCAGCCCTAGCGGGAGCTCCTACGAGCAGTACTTC.

The chain recombines TRBV7-3 with TRBJ1-1; TRBD1 might be the D (5 bases). The V and J ends lost 5 bases and 4 bases respectively, with 11 bases between them. Per the germline V gene, CDR1 is SGHTA and CDR2 is FQGTGA. The CDR3 loop spans 13 amino acids. The CDR3 DNA reads as TGTGCCAGCAGCCTCCAGGGTATCACTGAAGCTTTCTTT. This codes for CASSLQGITEAFF.

The chain uses TRBV27 and TRBJ2-7, with D tentatively TRBD2 (5 bases). This CDR3 has 13 amino acids. Trimming removed 3 bases from V and 6 bases from J, with 12 bases in between. Germline V CDR1 and CDR2: MNHEY, SMNVEV (reference sequence). Here the CDR3 reads CASSFSVSGEQYF. CDR3 in DNA: TGTGCCAGCAGTTTTTCGGTAAGCGGCGAGCAGTACTTC.

The chain has TRBV5-4 and TRBJ2-7; TRBD2 is a possible D gene (5 bases). The CDR3 runs to 14 residues. Germline values: CDR1 SGHNT, CDR2 YYREEE (reference sequence). V shed 2 bases and J shed 4 bases, with 13 bases lying between them. DNA of the CDR3: TGTGCCAGCAGCTTTTTGGGGAGTGAATACGAGCAGTACTTC. Translating it yields CASSFLGSEYEQYF.

This chain connects TRBV2 to TRBJ2-6; 7 nucleotides align to TRBD1. Germline CDR1 reads SNHLY; CDR2 reads FYNNEI. The CDR3 is 16 amino acids. Trimming at V came to 5 bases and at J to 4 bases, leaving 8 bases not matched to a gene. The CDR3 loop reads CASSKTGTFGANVLTF. The CDR3 DNA follows: TGTGCCAGCAGTAAGACAGGGACCTTCGGGGCCAACGTCCTGACTTTC.

The CDR3: CAWSVLDTTYNEQFF. Here the CDR3 DNA reads TGTGCCTGGAGTGTTTTGGACACAACCTACAATGAGCAGTTCTTC. The chain combines TRBV30 with TRBJ2-1, with D possibly TRBD1 on 5 matching bases. Germline V gives CDR1 GTSNPN, CDR2 SVGIG (reference sequence). Trimming stripped 0 bases from V and 2 bases from J, with 11 bases between. The CDR3 loop spans 15 amino acids.

The gene calls are TRBV6-6 and TRBJ1-5; D might be TRBD1 (5 bases). CDR1 is MNHNY, CDR2 SVGAGI, per germline (reference sequence). V was trimmed by 2 bases and J by 1 base, leaving 9 bases between them. CDR3 length: 15 amino acids. DNA of the CDR3: TGTGCCAGCAGTTACGGTCGGACAAGCAATCAGCCCCAGCATTTT. The encoded protein is CASSYGRTSNQPQHF.

The chain uses TRBV4-1 and TRBJ2-1, with 9 bases lining up with TRBD2. V dropped 4 bases and J dropped 2; count of bases not matched to a gene: 6. This CDR3 has 16 amino acids. Germline V gene lookup returns CDR1 MGHRA and CDR2 YSYEKL. The CDR3: CASSPIAGVTYNEQFF. The CDR3 nucleotides are TGCGCCAGCAGCCCGATAGCGGGAGTCACCTACAATGAGCAGTTCTTC.

On this clone itself: Other DNA sequences in this specimen translate into the identical CDR3. The genes are TRBV6-1 and TRBJ1-1, with 8 bases identical to TRBD1. The J segment lost 4 bases and the V segment lost 6 bases, leaving 7 bases of the junction unmatched. The CDR3 totals 14 residues. Germline CDR1 is MNHNS and CDR2 is SASEGT. CDR3 in amino acids: CASRQGGGITEAFF. The CDR3 bases are TGTGCCAGCAGACAGGGGGGCGGGATCACTGAAGCTTTCTTT.

The gene calls are TRBV5-1 and TRBJ2-7; TRBD1 matches 12 bases. The CDR3 is 13 residues long. J was trimmed by 5 bases and V by 6 bases; bases with no gene match: 3. Germline V lookup: CDR1 SGHRS, CDR2 YFSETQ. The CDR3 sequence is CASTGTGGDEQYF. The CDR3 coding sequence is TGCGCCAGCACAGGGACAGGGGGCGACGAGCAGTACTTC.

V is TRBV6-1 and J is TRBJ2-4; D unresolved. Between the trimmed V and J ends, which lost 3 bases and 7 bases, there was a span of 7 bases. CDR1 is MNHNS and CDR2 is SASEGT in the germline V gene. The CDR3 totals 12 residues. CDR3: CASSEMENIQYF. The DNA for the CDR3 is TGTGCCAGCAGTGAGATGGAGAACATTCAGTACTTC.

The genes are TRBV15 and TRBJ2-1, with 7 bases identical to TRBD1. The V segment lost 3 bases and the J segment 8 bases; nucleotides outside the gene matches: 16. The CDR3 covers 17 residues. CDR1 LNHNV and CDR2 YYDKDF come from the germline V gene (reference sequence). CDR3 residues: CATSREGTGARGDEQFF. The CDR3 coding sequence is TGTGCCACCAGCAGGGAAGGTACAGGGGCGAGGGGAGATGAGCAGTTCTTC.

The gene calls are TRBV9 and TRBJ2-3; possible D gene TRBD1, 6 bases. Trimming pared 1 base from V and 4 bases from J, leaving 10 bases between. The length of the CDR3 is 14 residues. Germline V lookup: CDR1 SGDLS, CDR2 YYNGEE. The CDR3, as DNA: TGTGCCAGCAGCGTAAGGGGGAGCGCAGATACGCAGTATTTT. This gives the protein CASSVRGSADTQYF.

This clone showed up just once. This chain connects TRBV11-2 to TRBJ2-3, with D perhaps TRBD2 (6 bases). This CDR3 is built from 15 residues. Germline CDR1 reads SGHAT; CDR2 reads FQNNGV. Trimming shortened V by 3 bases and J by 2 bases, and 12 bases separated the two germline ends. The CDR3 sequence: CASSFSGKTTDTQYF. The CDR3 DNA sequence: TGTGCCAGCAGCTTTAGCGGAAAGACCACAGATACGCAGTATTTT.

As DNA, the CDR3 is TGCAGCGCCAAGACAGGGTTTGCGGTCCAAGAGACCCAGTACTTC. It yields the protein CSAKTGFAVQETQYF. The chain recombines TRBV29-1 with TRBJ2-5; TRBD1 matches at 7 bases. With V trimmed by 7 bases and J by 1 base, 12 bases remained unmatched. The germline gives CDR1 SQVTM, CDR2 ANQGSEA. This CDR3 has 15 residues.

This sequence joins TRBV14 and TRBJ2-2, with 9 bases fitting TRBD1. Per the germline V gene, CDR1 is SGHDN and CDR2 is FVKESK. The V gene end was trimmed by 6 bases and the J gene end by 5 bases; junction bases not matched to a gene: 4. The CDR3 totals 14 residues. CDR3 sequence (DNA): TGTGCCAGCAGTTCCGGGACAGGGACCGGGGAGCTGTTTTTT. Amino acid sequence: CASSSGTGTGELFF.

V is TRBV4-1 and J is TRBJ2-7, with unresolved D. The CDR3 spans 14 residues. Trimming removed 0 bases at V and 1 base at J, with 7 bases between. Germline V CDR1 and CDR2: MGHRA, YSYEKL. CDR3 in amino acids: CASSQEPLSYEQYF. The DNA for the CDR3 is TGCGCCAGCAGCCAAGAACCACTTTCCTACGAGCAGTACTTC.

J is TRBJ2-7 and V is TRBV5-4; TRBD2 is a possible D gene (6 bases). The V gene's germline CDR1 is SGHNT and CDR2 YYREEE (reference sequence). Trimming removed 9 bases at V and 5 bases at J, with 12 bases between. This CDR3 is built from 11 residues. The CDR3 DNA follows: TGTGCCATGCGGGGTAGCGACGAGCAGTACTTC. Translated, it gives CAMRGSDEQYF.

The rearrangement joins TRBV4-3 to TRBJ1-2; 8 nucleotides agree with TRBD1. Germline CDR1 reads LGHNA; CDR2 reads YSLEER. J gave up 3 bases and V 3 bases, and 6 bases lay outside the gene matches. The CDR3 consists of 15 residues. The CDR3 nucleotides read TGCGCCAGCAGCCAGGCCCTACAGGGGGACTATGGCTACACCTTC. It encodes CASSQALQGDYGYTF.

This clone came up once. This sequence joins TRBV9 and TRBJ1-5; possibly TRBD1 for D (6 bases). In germline, CDR1 is SGDLS, CDR2 YYNGEE. Trimming shortened V by 0 bases and J by 3 bases, and 13 bases separated the two germline ends. There are 16 residues in the CDR3. For the CDR3, the DNA is TGTGCCAGCAGCGTAGACCCGGGACACAACAATCAGCCCCAGCATTTT. This sequence encodes CASSVDPGHNNQPQHF.

The chain joins TRBV28 to TRBJ1-1, with 8 nucleotides matching TRBD1. V shed 6 bases, J shed 1 base, and the junction held 10 bases outside the gene matches. This CDR3 region has 16 residues. Germline lookup yields CDR1 MDHEN and CDR2 SYDVKM. In DNA form, the CDR3 reads TGTGCCAGCAGAGTAACCCCTGGACAGGGGAACACTGAAGCTTTCTTT. This sequence encodes CASRVTPGQGNTEAFF. The entire variable domain, with the rest obtained from reference TRBV28 and TRBJ1-1, is as follows: DVKVTQSSRYLVKRTGEKVFLECVQDMDHENMFWYRQDPGLGLRLIYFSYDVKMKEKGDIPEGYSVSREKKERFSLILESASTNQTSMYLCASRVTPGQGNTEAFFGQGTRLTVV.